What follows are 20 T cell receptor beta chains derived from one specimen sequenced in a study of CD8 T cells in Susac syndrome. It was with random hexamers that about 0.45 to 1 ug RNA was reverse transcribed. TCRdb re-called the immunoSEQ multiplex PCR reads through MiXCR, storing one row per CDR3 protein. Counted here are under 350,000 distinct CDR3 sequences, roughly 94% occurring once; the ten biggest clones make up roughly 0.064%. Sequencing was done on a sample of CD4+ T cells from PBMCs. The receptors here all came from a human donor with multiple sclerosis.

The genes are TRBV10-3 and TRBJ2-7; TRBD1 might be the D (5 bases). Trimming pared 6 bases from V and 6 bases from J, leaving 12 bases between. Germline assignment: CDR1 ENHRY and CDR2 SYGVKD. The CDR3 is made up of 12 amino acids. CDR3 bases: TGTGCCATCAGCTTCCAGGGTTCCGAGCAGTACTTC. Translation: CAISFQGSEQYF.

CDR3 DNA sequence: TGTGCCAGTAGCGTGGGAGTGGACCAGCCCCAGCATTTT. It codes for CASSVGVDQPQHF. The rearrangement uses TRBV19 and TRBJ1-5; D ambiguous. Looked up from germline, CDR1 is LNHDA and CDR2 is SQIVND (reference sequence). There are 13 residues in the CDR3. Trimming took 6 bases from V and 7 from J, leaving 13 bases between them.

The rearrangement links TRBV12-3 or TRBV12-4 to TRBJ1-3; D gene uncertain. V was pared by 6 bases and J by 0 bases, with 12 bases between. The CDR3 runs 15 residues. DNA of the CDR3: TGTGCCAGCAGCCTTGGAGCGCTCTCTGGAAACACCATATATTTT. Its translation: CASSLGALSGNTIYF.

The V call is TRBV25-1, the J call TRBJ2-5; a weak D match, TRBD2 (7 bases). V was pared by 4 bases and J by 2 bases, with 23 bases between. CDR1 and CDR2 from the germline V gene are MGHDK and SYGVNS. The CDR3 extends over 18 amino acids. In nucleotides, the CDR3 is TGTGCCAGCAGTGGGTCCCCTGGGGGCGGGGGAATTCAAGAGACCCAGTACTTC. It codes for CASSGSPGGGGIQETQYF.

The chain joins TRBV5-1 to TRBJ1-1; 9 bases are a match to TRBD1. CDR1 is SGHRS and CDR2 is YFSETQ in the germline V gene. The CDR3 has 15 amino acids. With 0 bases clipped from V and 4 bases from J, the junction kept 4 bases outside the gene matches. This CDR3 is CASSLEGQGFTEAFF. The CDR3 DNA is TGCGCCAGCAGCTTGGAGGGACAGGGTTTCACTGAAGCTTTCTTT.

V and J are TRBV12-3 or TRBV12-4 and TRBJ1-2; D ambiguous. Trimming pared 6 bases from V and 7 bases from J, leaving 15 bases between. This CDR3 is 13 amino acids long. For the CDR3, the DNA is TGTGCCAGCAGGGAGAGTCGGAGCCCTGGCTACACCTTC. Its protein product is CASRESRSPGYTF.

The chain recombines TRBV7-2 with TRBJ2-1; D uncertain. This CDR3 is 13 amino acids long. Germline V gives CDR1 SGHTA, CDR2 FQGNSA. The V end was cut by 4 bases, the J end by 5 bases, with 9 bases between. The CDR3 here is CASSSVKHNEQFF. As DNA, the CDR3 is TGTGCCAGCAGCTCCGTCAAACACAATGAGCAGTTCTTC.

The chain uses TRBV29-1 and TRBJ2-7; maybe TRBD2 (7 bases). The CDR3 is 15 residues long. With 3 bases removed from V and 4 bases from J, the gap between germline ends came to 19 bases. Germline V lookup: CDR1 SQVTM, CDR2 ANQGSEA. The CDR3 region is CSVDLGRGIGYEQYF. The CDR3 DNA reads TGCAGCGTTGATCTGGGGAGGGGGATTGGGTACGAGCAGTACTTC.

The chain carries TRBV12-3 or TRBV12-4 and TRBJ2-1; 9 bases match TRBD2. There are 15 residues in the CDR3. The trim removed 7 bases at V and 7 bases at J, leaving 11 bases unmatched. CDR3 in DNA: TGTGCCAGCAACCGTGGGGGGACTAGCAGGAATGAGCAGTTCTTC. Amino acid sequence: CASNRGGTSRNEQFF.

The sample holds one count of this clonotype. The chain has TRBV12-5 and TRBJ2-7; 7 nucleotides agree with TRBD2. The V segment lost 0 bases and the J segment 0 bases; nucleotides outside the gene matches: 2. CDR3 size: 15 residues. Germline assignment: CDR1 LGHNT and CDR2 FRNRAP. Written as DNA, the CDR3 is TGTGCTAGTGGTTTGGTACTAGCGAACTCCTACGAGCAGTACTTC. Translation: CASGLVLANSYEQYF.

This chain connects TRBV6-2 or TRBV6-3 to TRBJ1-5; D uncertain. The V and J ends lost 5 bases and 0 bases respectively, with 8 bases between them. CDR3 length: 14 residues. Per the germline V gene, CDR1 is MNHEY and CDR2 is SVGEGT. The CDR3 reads CASSVGLSNQPQHF. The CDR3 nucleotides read TGTGCCAGCAGTGTAGGGCTTAGCAATCAGCCCCAGCATTTT.

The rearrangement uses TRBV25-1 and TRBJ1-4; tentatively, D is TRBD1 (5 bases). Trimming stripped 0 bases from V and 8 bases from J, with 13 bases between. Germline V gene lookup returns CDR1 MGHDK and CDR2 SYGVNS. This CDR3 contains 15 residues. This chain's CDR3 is CASSEYRQGGEKLFF. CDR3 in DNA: TGTGCCAGCAGTGAATACCGGCAGGGTGGGGAAAAACTGTTTTTT.

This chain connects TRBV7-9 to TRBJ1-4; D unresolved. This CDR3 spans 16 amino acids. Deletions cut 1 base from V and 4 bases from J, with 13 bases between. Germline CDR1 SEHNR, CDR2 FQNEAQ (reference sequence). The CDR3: CASSLEAATLNEKLFF. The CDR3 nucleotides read TGTGCCAGCAGCTTAGAGGCAGCGACACTTAATGAAAAACTGTTTTTT.

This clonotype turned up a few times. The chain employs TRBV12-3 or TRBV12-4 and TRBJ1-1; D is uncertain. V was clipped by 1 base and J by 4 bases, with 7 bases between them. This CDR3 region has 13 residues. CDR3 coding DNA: TGTGCCAGCAGTTTAGGGTCTGCCACTGAAGCTTTCTTT. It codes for CASSLGSATEAFF.

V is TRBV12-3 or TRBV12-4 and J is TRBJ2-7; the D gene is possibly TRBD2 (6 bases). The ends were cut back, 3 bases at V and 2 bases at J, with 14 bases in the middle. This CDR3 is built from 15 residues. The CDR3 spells CASSFLGRGTYEQYF. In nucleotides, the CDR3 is TGTGCCAGCAGTTTCCTTGGGCGGGGCACCTACGAGCAGTACTTC.

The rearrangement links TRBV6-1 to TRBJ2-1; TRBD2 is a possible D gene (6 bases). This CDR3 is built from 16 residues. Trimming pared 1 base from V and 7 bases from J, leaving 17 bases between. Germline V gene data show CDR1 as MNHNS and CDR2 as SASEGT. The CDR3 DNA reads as TGTGCCAGCAGTGAAGTGTCGGGGGTTGGGAAAAATGAGCAGTTCTTC. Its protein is CASSEVSGVGKNEQFF.

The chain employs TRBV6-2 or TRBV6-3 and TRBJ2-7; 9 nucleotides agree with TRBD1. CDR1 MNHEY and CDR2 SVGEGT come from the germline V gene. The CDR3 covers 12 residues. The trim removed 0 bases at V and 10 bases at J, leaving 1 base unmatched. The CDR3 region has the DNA TGTGCCAGCAGTTACTCACAGGGGGCTCAGTACTTC. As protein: CASSYSQGAQYF.

The CDR3 DNA follows: TGCGCCAGCAGCTCTTTACTAGCGGCTCAAGAGACCCAGTACTTC. It yields the protein CASSSLLAAQETQYF. The chain combines TRBV5-1 with TRBJ2-5; TRBD2 matches 8 bases. The CDR3 has 15 amino acids. CDR1 SGHRS and CDR2 YFSETQ come from the germline V gene. V shed 3 bases, J shed 2 bases, and the junction held 6 bases outside the gene matches.

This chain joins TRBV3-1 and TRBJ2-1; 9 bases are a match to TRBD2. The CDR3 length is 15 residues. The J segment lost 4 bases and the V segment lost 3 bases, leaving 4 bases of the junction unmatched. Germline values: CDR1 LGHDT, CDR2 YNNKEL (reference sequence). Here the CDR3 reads CASSQRTSAYNEQFF. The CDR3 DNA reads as TGTGCCAGCAGCCAGAGGACTAGCGCGTACAATGAGCAGTTCTTC.

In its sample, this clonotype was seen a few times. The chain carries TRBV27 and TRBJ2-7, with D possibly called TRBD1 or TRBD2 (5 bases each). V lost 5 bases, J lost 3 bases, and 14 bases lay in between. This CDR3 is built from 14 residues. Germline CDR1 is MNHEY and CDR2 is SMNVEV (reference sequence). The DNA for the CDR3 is TGTGCCAGCAGTCTGGGGGAACTCGGCTACGAGCAGTACTTC. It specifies CASSLGELGYEQYF.